Each of the 31 T cell receptor beta chains below was sequenced from the same sample in a study of cytomegalovirus exposure and HLA in healthy donors. PCR involved 60 Vbeta and 13 Jbeta primers. Sequencing was performed with immunoSEQ multiplex PCR; in TCRdb, only in-frame clones are kept and a portion is missing. The sample contains 95,000 to 150,000 clones, over 80% of which appear only once. Source material: PBMCs. The source is a man younger than 40 in good health and CMV-seronegative.

This clone showed up just once. The V call is TRBV5-1, the J call TRBJ2-2; D may be TRBD2 (6 bases). This CDR3 is built from 14 residues. Between the trimmed V and J ends, which lost 3 bases and 5 bases, there was a span of 11 bases. Germline V gene lookup returns CDR1 SGHRS and CDR2 YFSETQ. This CDR3 reads CASSYIGGTGELFF. DNA of the CDR3: TGCGCCAGCAGCTACATTGGGGGGACCGGGGAGCTGTTTTTT.

This sequence joins TRBV5-1 and TRBJ2-6; D is uncertain. CDR3 length: 16 amino acids. Germline V gene data show CDR1 as SGHRS and CDR2 as YFSETQ. V dropped 4 bases and J dropped 2 bases, with 13 bases sitting between them. The CDR3 here is CASSPFAETGANVLTF. The CDR3 DNA reads TGCGCCAGCAGCCCCTTTGCGGAGACTGGGGCCAACGTCCTGACTTTC.

The chain uses TRBV2 and TRBJ1-4; the D gene is possibly TRBD1 (5 bases). The CDR3 covers 12 residues. The V gene lost 5 bases and the J gene lost 8 bases, with 9 bases spanning the gap. Germline V CDR1 and CDR2: SNHLY, FYNNEI. CDR3 sequence reads: CASSQGGEKLFF. CDR3 DNA sequence: TGTGCCAGCAGTCAGGGCGGAGAAAAACTGTTTTTT.

Comments on this clone: This CDR3 is also generated by other DNA sequences in the sample. The chain recombines TRBV11-2 with TRBJ1-6; 9 bases are a match to TRBD1. This CDR3 spans 15 amino acids. Trimming took 4 bases from V and 11 from J; bases not matched to a gene: 9. Germline V gives CDR1 SGHAT, CDR2 FQNNGV. Here the CDR3 DNA reads TGTGCCAGCAGCTCCGCCACAGGGGGCGGAACACCCCTCCACTTT. Translation: CASSSATGGGTPLHF.

This chain uses TRBV30 with TRBJ1-5; no clear D gene. The germline gives CDR1 GTSNPN, CDR2 SVGIG (reference sequence). The V end lost 0 bases, the J end lost 4 bases, and 7 bases lay between the germline ends. CDR3 length equals 13 residues. Here the CDR3 DNA reads TGTGCCTGGAGTGTACTTAATAATCAGCCCCAGCATTTT. Protein product: CAWSVLNNQPQHF. Full variable domain (remainder filled in from reference TRBV30 and TRBJ1-5): SQTIHQWPATLVQPVGSPLSLECTVEGTSNPNLYWYRQAAGRGLQLLFYSVGIGQISSEVPQNLSASRPQDRQFILSSKKLLLSDSGFYLCAWSVLNNQPQHFGDGTRLSIL.

The V and J genes are TRBV15 and TRBJ1-1; TRBD1 matches at 9 bases. CDR3 size: 14 residues. Looked up from germline, CDR1 is LNHNV and CDR2 is YYDKDF (reference sequence). After removal of 3 bases from V and 6 bases from J, the junction contained 5 bases not matched to a gene. CDR3 coding DNA: TGTGCCACCAGCAGGGACGGACAGGGGTCTGAAGCTTTCTTT. It yields the protein CATSRDGQGSEAFF.

The chain employs TRBV6-5 and TRBJ1-4; 8 bases are shared with TRBD1. V was clipped by 4 bases and J by 5 bases; unmatched bases: 6. The germline V gene has CDR1 MNHEY and CDR2 SVGAGI. This CDR3 is built from 15 residues. The CDR3 protein is CASSSPGGGNEKLFF. The CDR3 coding sequence is TGTGCCAGCAGTTCCCCAGGGGGCGGAAATGAAAAACTGTTTTTT.

The rearrangement uses TRBV6-5 and TRBJ1-5; 7 nucleotides align to TRBD1. V trimming: 4 bases; J trimming: 3 bases; junction bases outside the gene matches: 9. The CDR3 runs 16 residues. CDR1 and CDR2 from the germline V gene are MNHEY and SVGAGI. This CDR3 reads CASSSLMDRNNQPQHF. The CDR3 DNA follows: TGTGCCAGCAGTTCTCTTATGGACAGGAACAATCAGCCCCAGCATTTT.

The chain links TRBV28 to TRBJ2-7; D call uncertain. This CDR3 region has 15 residues. V lost 5 bases and J lost 3, with 17 bases in between. Germline CDR1 is MDHEN and CDR2 is SYDVKM. CDR3 bases: TGTGCCAGCAGTCGCCCCTTGAGCGTAGACTACGAGCAGTACTTC. Translated, it gives CASSRPLSVDYEQYF.

The chain combines TRBV25-1 with TRBJ1-2; D is undetermined. The germline V gene encodes CDR1 MGHDK and CDR2 SYGVNS. The CDR3 has 12 amino acids. Trimming shortened V by 3 bases and J by 5 bases, and 7 bases separated the two germline ends. CDR3 region: CASSDGYYGYTF. CDR3 bases: TGTGCCAGCAGTGACGGGTATTATGGCTACACCTTC.

This chain links TRBV4-2 with TRBJ2-5, with 10 bases fitting TRBD2. The J call may be faulty, since TRBJ2-7 better matches the DNA end. This CDR3 is built from 20 residues. Germline V gene data show CDR1 as LGHNA and CDR2 as YNFKEQ. The CDR3 protein is CASSQDWGAASGGSFYEQYF. The CDR3 DNA sequence: TGTGCCAGCAGCCAAGATTGGGGCGCGGCTAGCGGGGGTTCGTTCTACGAGCAGTACTTC.

The chain recombines TRBV29-1 with TRBJ1-1; D remains ambiguous. The CDR3 extends over 11 amino acids. The germline gives CDR1 SQVTM, CDR2 ANQGSEA. V dropped 6 bases and J dropped 6 bases, with 11 bases sitting between them. The CDR3 nucleotides read TGCAGCGTCGAAACCGGGGCTGAAGCTTTCTTT. This encodes CSVETGAEAFF.

A single count supports this clone. The chain combines TRBV20-1 with TRBJ2-1; TRBD2 matches at 9 bases. The CDR3 extends over 11 amino acids. The germline V gene has CDR1 DFQATT and CDR2 SNEGSKA (reference sequence). CDR3 coding DNA: TGCGGCCAGCGGGGGGCCAATGAGCAGTTCTTC. Its translation is CGQRGANEQFF.

The rearrangement joins TRBV6-5 to TRBJ2-5; 8 nucleotides line up with TRBD1. The J segment lost 4 bases and the V segment lost 6 bases, leaving 10 bases of the junction unmatched. This CDR3 is built from 15 residues. Germline values: CDR1 MNHEY, CDR2 SVGAGI. This CDR3 reads CASSSWETGAETQYF. The CDR3 bases are TGTGCCAGCAGCTCCTGGGAGACAGGGGCAGAGACCCAGTACTTC.

This chain uses TRBV7-9 with TRBJ1-4; 10 nucleotides align to TRBD1. The V gene's germline CDR1 is SEHNR and CDR2 FQNEAQ (reference sequence). The CDR3 is made up of 17 amino acids. Trimming took 5 bases from V and 8 from J; bases not matched to a gene: 14. The CDR3 here is CASSRGFADRGYEKLFF. The CDR3 DNA reads as TGTGCCAGCAGCCGGGGATTCGCGGACAGGGGGTACGAAAAACTGTTTTTT. Full variable domain (rest looked up from reference TRBV7-9 and TRBJ1-4): DTGVSQNPRHKITKRGQNVTFRCDPISEHNRLYWYRQTLGQGPEFLTYFQNEAQLEKSRLLSDRFSAERPKGSFSTLEIQRTEQGDSAMYLCASSRGFADRGYEKLFFGSGTQLSVL.

The chain employs TRBV19 and TRBJ1-6; 10 bases line up with TRBD1. Germline CDR1 is LNHDA and CDR2 is SQIVND (reference sequence). This CDR3 is 14 amino acids long. With 10 bases clipped from V and 7 bases from J, the junction kept 7 bases outside the gene matches. The CDR3: CAIGTGDRNSPLHF. Written as DNA, the CDR3 is TGTGCCATTGGGACAGGGGACCGCAATTCACCCCTCCACTTT. The full variable domain, in which reference TRBV19 and TRBJ1-6 provide the parts outside the CDR3, is DGGITQSPKYLFRKEGQNVTLSCEQNLNHDAMYWYRQDPGQGLRLIYYSQIVNDFQKGDIAEGYSVSREKKESFPLTVTSAQKNPTAFYLCAIGTGDRNSPLHFGNGTRLTVT.

The chain recombines TRBV5-4 with TRBJ2-3, with unresolved D. The germline V gene has CDR1 SGHNT and CDR2 YYREEE (reference sequence). The CDR3 runs 12 residues. The V gene lost 7 bases and the J gene lost 1 base, with 7 bases spanning the gap. The DNA for the CDR3 is TGTGCCAGCGCCTACGGCACAGATACGCAGTATTTT. Translating gives CASAYGTDTQYF.

The chain recombines TRBV18 with TRBJ1-1; D is unresolved. The CDR3 contains 13 residues. Germline CDR1 is KGHSH and CDR2 is LQKENI. The ends were cut back, 5 bases at V and 0 bases at J, with 7 bases in the middle. The CDR3 loop is CASSGGVNTEAFF. In nucleotides, the CDR3 is TGTGCCAGCTCAGGCGGGGTGAACACTGAAGCTTTCTTT.

The rearrangement uses TRBV4-1 and TRBJ1-6; possible D gene TRBD1, 5 bases. CDR3 length: 17 amino acids. Germline lookup yields CDR1 MGHRA and CDR2 YSYEKL. Between the trimmed V and J ends, which lost 1 base and 10 bases, there was a span of 20 bases. Written as DNA, the CDR3 is TGCGCCAGCAGCCAAGTGGGGGGGGAGGGCCTCCGGTCACCCCTCCACTTT. Encoded protein: CASSQVGGEGLRSPLHF.

The chain links TRBV18 to TRBJ2-5; TRBD1 aligns across 8 bases. The better agreement between TRBJ2-7 and the DNA end casts doubt on the J call. This CDR3 is built from 14 residues. Germline V gene lookup returns CDR1 KGHSH and CDR2 LQKENI. CDR3 coding DNA: TGTGCCAGCTCCTCCCAGGGGGCGGTTAACGAGCAGTACTTC. Its translation: CASSSQGAVNEQYF.

The rearrangement uses TRBV5-4 and TRBJ2-3, with 7 nucleotides matching TRBD1. The germline V gene encodes CDR1 SGHNT and CDR2 YYREEE (reference sequence). CDR3 length: 15 amino acids. The ends lost 3 bases at V and 0 bases at J; junction bases unmatched: 4. CDR3 protein: CASSSGQSSTDTQYF. DNA of the CDR3: TGTGCCAGCAGCTCGGGACAGTCTAGCACAGATACGCAGTATTTT.

The genes are TRBV19 and TRBJ2-2; 8 bases match TRBD2. This CDR3 comprises 15 residues. Germline V lookup: CDR1 LNHDA, CDR2 SQIVND (reference sequence). Germline trimming cut 5 bases from V and 5 bases from J; bases unmatched to any gene: 7. CDR3 residues: CASSPRGGRTGELFF. Written as DNA, the CDR3 is TGTGCCAGTAGTCCACGGGGGGGTAGGACCGGGGAGCTGTTTTTT. The whole variable domain, remainder taken from reference TRBV19 and TRBJ2-2, is DGGITQSPKYLFRKEGQNVTLSCEQNLNHDAMYWYRQDPGQGLRLIYYSQIVNDFQKGDIAEGYSVSREKKESFPLTVTSAQKNPTAFYLCASSPRGGRTGELFFGEGSRLTVL.

The rearrangement links TRBV5-4 to TRBJ2-3; TRBD1 might be the D (6 bases). V lost 7 bases and J lost 1, with 13 bases in between. The CDR3 contains 14 residues. Germline V gene lookup returns CDR1 SGHNT and CDR2 YYREEE (reference sequence). The CDR3: CASSLGAGTDTQYF. The CDR3 region has the DNA TGTGCCAGCTCGCTGGGGGCCGGCACAGATACGCAGTATTTT.

This rearrangement joins TRBV2 to TRBJ1-1, with TRBD1 identical over 7 bases. The CDR3 runs to 15 residues. The germline gives CDR1 SNHLY, CDR2 FYNNEI. V dropped 0 bases and J dropped 7; count of bases not matched to a gene: 8. Here the CDR3 reads CASSEALGGGYEAFF. In nucleotides, the CDR3 is TGTGCCAGCAGTGAAGCGCTAGGGGGCGGCTATGAAGCTTTCTTT.

V gene TRBV6-1 combines with J gene TRBJ1-2, with 7 nucleotides matching TRBD1. CDR1 and CDR2 (germline): MNHNS, SASEGT. Trimming removed 5 bases from V and 6 bases from J; junction bases left unmatched: 6. The CDR3 is 13 residues long. Here the CDR3 DNA reads TGTGCCAGCAGTCATACAGGGGCCCATGGCTACACCTTC. It translates to CASSHTGAHGYTF.

Written as DNA, the CDR3 is TGCGCCAGCAGTAAGACGGTACAGGGCGAGCAGTACTTC. It codes for CASSKTVQGEQYF. The V and J genes are TRBV10-1 and TRBJ2-7, with a possible D match to TRBD1 (6 bases). V was cut by 5 bases and J by 6 bases, with 14 bases left in between. The CDR3 loop spans 13 amino acids. The V gene's germline CDR1 is WNHNN and CDR2 SYGVQD (reference sequence).

V gene TRBV2 combines with J gene TRBJ2-1, with 7 bases fitting TRBD1. J was trimmed by 7 bases and V by 1 base; bases with no gene match: 1. This CDR3 contains 13 residues. In germline, CDR1 is SNHLY, CDR2 FYNNEI. Written as DNA, the CDR3 is TGTGCCAGCAGTGAAGAACAGGGGAATGAGCAGTTCTTC. Its translation is CASSEEQGNEQFF. The variable domain in full, with the rest retrieved from reference TRBV2 and TRBJ2-1, is EPEVTQTPSHQVTQMGQEVILRCVPISNHLYFYWYRQILGQKVEFLVSFYNNEISEKSEIFDDQFSVERPDGSNFTLKIRSTKLEDSAMYFCASSEEQGNEQFFGPGTRLTVL.

This clone was detected once. V is TRBV4-3 and J is TRBJ1-2; possibly TRBD1 for D (5 bases). Trimming left V 1 base short and J 0 bases short, with 9 bases between. CDR1 is LGHNA and CDR2 is YSLEER in the germline V gene. The CDR3 spans 15 residues. The CDR3 nucleotides are TGCGCCAGCAGCCAAGGGTGGACAACTAACTATGGCTACACCTTC. Residues: CASSQGWTTNYGYTF.

The chain uses TRBV7-2 and TRBJ2-3; 11 bases fit TRBD2. The ends lost 5 bases at V and 1 base at J; junction bases unmatched: 5. The CDR3 loop spans 16 amino acids. Germline lookup yields CDR1 SGHTA and CDR2 FQGNSA. This CDR3 is CASSEGGLAGTDTQYF. CDR3 DNA: TGTGCCAGCAGCGAAGGGGGACTAGCGGGCACAGATACGCAGTATTTT. Supplemented by reference TRBV7-2 and TRBJ2-3, the full variable domain reads GAGVSQSPSNKVTEKGKDVELRCDPISGHTALYWYRQSLGQGLEFLIYFQGNSAPDKSGLPSDRFSAERTGGSVSTLTIQRTQQEDSAVYLCASSEGGLAGTDTQYFGPGTRLTVL.

This chain joins TRBV15 and TRBJ2-1; D is possibly TRBD2 (5 bases). V was cut by 7 bases and J by 5 bases, with 12 bases left in between. Germline loops: CDR1 LNHNV, CDR2 YYDKDF (reference sequence). The CDR3 runs to 13 residues. CDR3 DNA sequence: TGTGCCACCACACTGAAAGCGGACAATGAGCAGTTCTTC. Amino acid sequence: CATTLKADNEQFF.

The J gene is TRBJ1-2, the V gene TRBV2; D call uncertain. V lost 7 bases and J lost 0, with 9 bases in between. Per the germline V gene, CDR1 is SNHLY and CDR2 is FYNNEI. This CDR3 is 13 amino acids long. This CDR3 is CASTHPANYGYTF. In DNA, the CDR3 is TGTGCCAGCACGCATCCAGCTAACTATGGCTACACCTTC.